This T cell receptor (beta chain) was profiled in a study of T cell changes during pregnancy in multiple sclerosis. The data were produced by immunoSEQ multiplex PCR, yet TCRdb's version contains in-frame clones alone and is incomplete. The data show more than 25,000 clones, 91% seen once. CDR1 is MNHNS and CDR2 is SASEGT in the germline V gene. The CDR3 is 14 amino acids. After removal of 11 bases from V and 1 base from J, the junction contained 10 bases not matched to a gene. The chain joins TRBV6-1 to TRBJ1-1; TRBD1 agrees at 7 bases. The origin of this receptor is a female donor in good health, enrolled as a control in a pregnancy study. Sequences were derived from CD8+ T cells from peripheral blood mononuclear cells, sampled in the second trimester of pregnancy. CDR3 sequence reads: CAGAGGQSNTEAFF. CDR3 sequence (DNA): TGTGCCGGAGCAGGGGGACAGTCGAACACTGAAGCTTTCTTT.